The clone carrying this T cell receptor (beta chain) has only a few counts. The data were produced by immunoSEQ multiplex PCR, yet TCRdb's version contains in-frame clones alone and is incomplete. The sample lists about 65,000 clones; roughly 84% were seen once. The sample originates from a study of OX40 agonist ivuxolimab in advanced cancers. Looking at the study overall: Aged 23 to 79 with a mean of 60 years, they were about 83% male.

J was trimmed by 4 bases and V by 2 bases; bases with no gene match: 4. CDR3 size: 14 residues. Per the germline V gene, CDR1 is MNHEY and CDR2 is SVGAGI. Blood sampling took place at baseline, cycle 4 day 1, and cycle 7 day 1. This clonotype originated in an adult with an advanced solid tumor such as melanoma, head and neck, liver or kidney cancer. The chain employs TRBV6-5 and TRBJ1-1, with 7 bases matching TRBD1. This specimen was CD4+ or CD8+ T cells sorted from blood, taken in a trial of the OX40 agonist ivuxolimab. DNA for the CDR3: TGTGCCAGCAGTTACCAGGGGGTGATCACTGAAGCTTTCTTT. It translates to CASSYQGVITEAFF.